This T cell receptor (beta chain) appears in the sequencing data of a study of shared clonotypes between healthy human individuals. Original processing methods: As immunoSEQ supplied junction-only sequences (without quality scores), filtering differed. Generated by immunoSEQ multiplex PCR, the TCRdb table keeps only in-frame clones and is missing some. That table furnishes V, J and clone size, whereas the DNA furnished D and trimming. The table includes 850,000 to 1,200,000 clones, 65% to 75% detected once. V lost 6 bases, J lost 3 bases, and 15 bases lay in between. The CDR3 spans 15 residues. Per the germline V gene, CDR1 is LNHDA and CDR2 is SQIVND (reference sequence). This clone was picked up a small number of times. The antigen remains undetermined. General study results and limits: Shared clonotypes across all four donors exceeded non-shared ones in generation probability. The authors expected sequencing depth to affect clonotype sharing among donors.

The chain is built from TRBV19 and TRBJ1-5, with no clear D. The receptor was isolated from a man aged 18 to 30 in good health. Sequences were obtained from memory CD4+ T cells sorted from blood. The subset: CD45RA-negative fraction. The CDR3 protein is CASRVKEAHNQPQHF. Written as DNA, the CDR3 is TGTGCCAGTAGGGTAAAGGAAGCACACAATCAGCCCCAGCATTTT.